This TCR beta chain was found in a study of cytomegalovirus exposure and HLA in healthy donors. A multiplex PCR was run with 60 Vbeta primers and 13 Jbeta primers. TCRdb's table, derived via immunoSEQ multiplex PCR, lists solely in-frame clones and lacks some. The profile shows over 100,000 clones, approximately 80% of them singletons. The table lists this clone with a few counts. The germline CDR1 and CDR2 sequences are SGHRS and YFSETQ. This CDR3 region has 12 residues. The V and J ends lost 4 bases and 3 bases respectively, with 8 bases between them. V gene TRBV5-1 combines with J gene TRBJ2-7; a possible D gene is TRBD1 (5 bases). Sequencing input: PBMCs. The sequence was obtained from a woman between 18 and 30 years old in good health and CMV-seropositive. As DNA, the CDR3 is TGCGCCAGCAGCCGGACAAACTACGAGCAGTACTTC. Protein sequence: CASSRTNYEQYF.